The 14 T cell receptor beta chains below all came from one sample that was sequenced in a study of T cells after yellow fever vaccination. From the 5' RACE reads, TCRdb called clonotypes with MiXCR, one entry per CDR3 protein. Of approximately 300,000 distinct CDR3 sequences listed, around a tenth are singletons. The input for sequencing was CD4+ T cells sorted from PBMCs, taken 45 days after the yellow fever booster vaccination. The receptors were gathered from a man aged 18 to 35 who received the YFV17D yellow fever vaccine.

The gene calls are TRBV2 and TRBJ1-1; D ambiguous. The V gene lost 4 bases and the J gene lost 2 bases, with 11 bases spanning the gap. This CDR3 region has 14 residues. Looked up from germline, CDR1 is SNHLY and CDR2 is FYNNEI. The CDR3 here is CASSVGGYNTEAFF. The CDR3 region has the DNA TGTGCCAGCAGTGTGGGAGGGTATAACACTGAAGCTTTCTTT.

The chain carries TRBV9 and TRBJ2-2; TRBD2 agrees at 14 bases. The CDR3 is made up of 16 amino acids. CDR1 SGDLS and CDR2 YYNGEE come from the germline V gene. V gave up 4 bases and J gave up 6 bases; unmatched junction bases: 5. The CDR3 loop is CASSSRTSGGPGELFF. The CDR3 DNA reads TGTGCCAGCAGCTCCAGGACTAGCGGGGGGCCCGGGGAGCTGTTTTTT.

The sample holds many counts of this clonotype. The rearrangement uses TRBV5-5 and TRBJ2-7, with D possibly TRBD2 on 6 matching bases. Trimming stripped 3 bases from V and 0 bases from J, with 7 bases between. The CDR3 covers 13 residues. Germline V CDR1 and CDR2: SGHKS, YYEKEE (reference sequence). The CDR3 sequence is CASSSGGSYEQYV. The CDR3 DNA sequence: TGTGCCAGCAGCTCCGGGGGCTCCTACGAGCAGTACGTC.

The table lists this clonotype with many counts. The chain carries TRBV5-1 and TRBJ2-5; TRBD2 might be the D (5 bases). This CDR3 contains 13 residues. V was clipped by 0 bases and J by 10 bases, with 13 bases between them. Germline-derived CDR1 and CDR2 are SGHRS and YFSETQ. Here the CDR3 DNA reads TGCGCCAGCAGCTTGGGAGAGGGCGTGGACCAGTACTTC. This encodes CASSLGEGVDQYF. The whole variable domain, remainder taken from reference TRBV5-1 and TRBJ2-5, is KAGVTQTPRYLIKTRGQQVTLSCSPISGHRSVSWYQQTPGQGLQFLFEYFSETQRNKGNFPGRFSGRQFSNSRSEMNVSTLELGDSALYLCASSLGEGVDQYFGPGTRLLVL.

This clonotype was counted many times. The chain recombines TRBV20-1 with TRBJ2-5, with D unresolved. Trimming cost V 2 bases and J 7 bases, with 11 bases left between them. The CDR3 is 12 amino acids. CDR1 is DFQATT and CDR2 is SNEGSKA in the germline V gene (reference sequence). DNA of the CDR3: TGCAGTGCTAGACCTCAAGCAGGGACCCAGTACTTC. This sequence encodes CSARPQAGTQYF.

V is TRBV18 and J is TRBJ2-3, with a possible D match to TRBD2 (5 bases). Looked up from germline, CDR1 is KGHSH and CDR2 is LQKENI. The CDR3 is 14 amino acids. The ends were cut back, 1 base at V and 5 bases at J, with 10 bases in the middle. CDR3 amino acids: CASSPLRVGDTQYF. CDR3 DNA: TGTGCCAGCTCACCACTGAGGGTCGGAGATACGCAGTATTTT.

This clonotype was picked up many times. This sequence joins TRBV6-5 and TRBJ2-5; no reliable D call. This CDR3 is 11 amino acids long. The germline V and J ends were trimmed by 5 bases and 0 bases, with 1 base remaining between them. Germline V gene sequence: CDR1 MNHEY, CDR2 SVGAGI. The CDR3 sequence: CASSNQETQYF. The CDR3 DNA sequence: TGTGCCAGCAGTAACCAAGAGACCCAGTACTTC.

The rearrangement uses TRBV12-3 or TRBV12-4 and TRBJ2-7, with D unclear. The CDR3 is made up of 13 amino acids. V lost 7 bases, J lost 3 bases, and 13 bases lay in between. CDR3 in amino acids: CASKNTGSYEQYF. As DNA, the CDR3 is TGTGCCAGCAAAAACACGGGTAGCTACGAGCAGTACTTC.

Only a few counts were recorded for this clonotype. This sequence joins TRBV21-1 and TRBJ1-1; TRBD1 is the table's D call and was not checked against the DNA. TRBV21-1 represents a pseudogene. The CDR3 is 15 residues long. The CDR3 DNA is TGTGCCAGCAGCAATAACACCCGGGCGAACACTGAAGCTTTCTTT. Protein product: CASSNNTRANTEAFF.

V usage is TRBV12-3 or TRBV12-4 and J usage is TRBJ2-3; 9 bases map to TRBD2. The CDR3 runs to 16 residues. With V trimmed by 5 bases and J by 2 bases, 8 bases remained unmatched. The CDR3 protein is CASSEALAGHTDTQYF. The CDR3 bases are TGTGCCAGCAGTGAGGCCCTAGCGGGGCACACAGATACGCAGTATTTT.

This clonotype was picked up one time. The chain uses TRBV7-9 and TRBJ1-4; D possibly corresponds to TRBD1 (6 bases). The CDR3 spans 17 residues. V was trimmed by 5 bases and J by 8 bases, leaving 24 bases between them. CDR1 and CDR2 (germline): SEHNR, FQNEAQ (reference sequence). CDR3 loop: CASSRFTGTRASEKLFF. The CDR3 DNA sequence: TGTGCCAGCAGCCGTTTCACAGGGACTAGAGCCTCCGAAAAACTGTTTTTT.

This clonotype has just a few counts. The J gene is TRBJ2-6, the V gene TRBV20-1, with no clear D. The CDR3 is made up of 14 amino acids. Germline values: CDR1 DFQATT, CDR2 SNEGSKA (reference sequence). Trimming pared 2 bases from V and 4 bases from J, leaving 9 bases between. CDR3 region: CSARRASGANVLTF. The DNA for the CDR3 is TGCAGTGCTAGACGGGCTTCCGGGGCCAACGTCCTGACTTTC.

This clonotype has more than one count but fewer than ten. The CDR3 region has the DNA TGTGCCAGCAGTCCCCGGGGGGGCCCCTGGGGCAATCAGCCCCAGCATTTT. This translates into CASSPRGGPWGNQPQHF. The chain couples TRBV6-1 to TRBJ1-5; tentative D call: TRBD1 (6 bases). The CDR3 covers 17 residues. CDR1 MNHNS and CDR2 SASEGT come from the germline V gene. Trimming stripped 5 bases from V and 2 bases from J, with 19 bases between.

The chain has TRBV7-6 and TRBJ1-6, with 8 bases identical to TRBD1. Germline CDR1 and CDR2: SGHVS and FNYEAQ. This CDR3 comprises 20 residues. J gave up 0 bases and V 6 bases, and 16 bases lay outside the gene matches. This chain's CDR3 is CASSYTSVGQGGSYNSPLHF. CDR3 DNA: TGTGCCAGCAGTTATACCTCCGTAGGACAGGGAGGCTCCTATAATTCACCCCTCCACTTT.